The entry that follows covers one T cell receptor beta chain sequence. Its antigen is still unknown. The data derive from a study of T cell responses to AZD1222 COVID-19 vaccine. Overall study findings and caveats: Seropositivity was recorded at baseline in only 6 or 7 AZD1222 recipients. Mostly white British, mostly female donors; authors suggested clonal diversity may be underestimated.

The CDR3 runs 13 residues. V was trimmed by 4 bases and J by 16 bases, leaving 20 bases between them. Germline CDR1 is SGHDN and CDR2 is FVKESK. Method: immunoSEQ multiplex PCR; TCRdb's copy keeps in-frame clones and lacks some. Altogether around 130,000 clones are present, over 75% being singletons, with the ten largest covering just over 4%. The source material was peripheral blood, sampled 28 days after the second dose of the MenACWY control vaccine. The origin of this receptor is an adult who received the MenACWY meningococcal vaccine as a control. The V call is TRBV14, the J call TRBJ2-1; weak D call: TRBD1 (6 bases). CDR3 DNA: TGTGCCAGCAGCCCTAAGCACCGGGACACCAGTTTCTTC. Protein: CASSPKHRDTSFF.